This T cell receptor (beta chain) comes out of a study of blood T cell repertoires in COVID-19 (dated by TCRdb to 2019 to 2021). Regarding the complete study: Samples covering the acute and convalescent phases of COVID-19 were provided by collaborators in the United States, Italy and Spain. The material from the prospective study consisted of cDNA or gDNA derived from T cells, B-cell-depleted T cells, or PBMCs. Subjects who had been exposed to COVID-19, were actively infected with it, or had recovered from it provided the deeply sampled blood TCRbeta repertoires that made up the dataset. The repertoires were made available in a free public database intended to serve as a resource for research on the immune response to SARS-CoV-2. Samples were obtained from the ongoing ImmuneRACE study (first 160 participants) and from 1,254 subjects provided by 6 global collaborators. Sample metadata almost always included a de-identified subject ID, COVID-19 status, age in years and sex. HLA class I and class II types, where available, came from metadata supplied by the sample provider rather than from assay-based typing.

In this sample, this clone turned up once. Its antigen target is currently unknown. Nothing much larger sits one base from this clone, and base qualities are not available. Each collaborating institution followed its own protocols to collect whole blood in K2EDTA tubes. For TCRbeta analysis, collaborator samples were shipped as frozen whole blood, as isolated PBMCs, or as DNA extracted from either sample type. The investigation overall reported the following: The amount of clinical and demographic metadata varied by source and participant and was provided uncurated.

TCRbeta CDR3 regions were amplified from genomic DNA using the immunoSEQ Assay, a bias-controlled multiplex PCR. In the source study's methods: The number of nucleated cells in each sample was estimated by amplification of reference gene primers within the assay. To quantify the absolute abundance of each unique TCRbeta CDR3 rearrangement, sequence reads were collapsed and filtered. For each sample, productive Simpson clonality was calculated as the square root of Simpson's diversity index across productive rearrangements. The source is immuneACCESS, and TCRdb retained only in-frame sequences with V and J called. Part of the clones is not carried over; for the studies checked, unresolved V genes explain less than half of this, and the remainder is unexplained. V and J calls and clone size come straight from that table; D and trimming were deduced from the DNA. This sample is represented by about 190,000 clones; approximately 90% of them were singletons. Approximately 2.3% of the sample goes to the ten largest clones.

V is pruned by 8 bases and J by 5 bases, leaving 9 bases of the junction without a gene match. From cysteine to phenylalanine, the CDR3 is 14 amino acids long. The only DNA kept is the CDR3, 42 bases in frame from the first base. CDR1 and CDR2 are read off the germline V gene as ENHRY and SYGVKD. The specimen sequenced was peripheral blood. The V and J genes are TRBV10-3 and TRBJ2-1; the central 7 bases match TRBD2. This TCR derives from a man aged 65 to 85 with active or convalescent COVID-19. The CDR3 in this case is CAIAAGGTNNEQFF. The nucleotide sequence is given as TGTGCCATCGCAGCCGGGGGGACCAACAATGAGCAGTTCTTC.